This T cell receptor beta chain was documented in a study of beta chain features in type 1 diabetes. Study overall: Healthy donors resembled patients in age, gender and cell yields.

The CDR3 consists of 14 residues. Germline lookup yields CDR1 SGHNT and CDR2 YYREEE (reference sequence). With 0 bases removed from V and 5 bases from J, the gap between germline ends came to 11 bases. In this sample, this clone turned up a few times. Investigators reverse transcribed all isolated RNA, so they sequenced expressed TCRB transcripts. Sequenced by immunoSEQ multiplex PCR; TCRdb stores in-frame clones only, minus some. The sample lists about 240,000 clones; around a quarter were seen once. The V and J genes are TRBV5-4 and TRBJ2-5, with a possible D match to TRBD2 (6 bases). The material sequenced was central memory CD4+ T cells from blood. This receptor was taken from a man aged 25-45 years in good health. Written as DNA, the CDR3 is TGTGCCAGCAGCTTGGGGAGGGCTGGCGAGACCCAGTACTTC. This gives the protein CASSLGRAGETQYF.